Each of the 30 T cell receptor beta chains below was sequenced from the same sample in a study of OX40 agonist ivuxolimab in advanced cancers. The method was immunoSEQ multiplex PCR; TCRdb's version includes in-frame clones alone and lacks a portion of them. The data contain 60,000 or so clones, roughly 85% of them singletons. The sequencing here drew on CD4+ or CD8+ T cells sorted from blood, taken in a trial of the OX40 agonist ivuxolimab. The receptors were gathered from an adult with an advanced solid tumor such as melanoma, head and neck, liver or kidney cancer.

The V call is TRBV10-3, the J call TRBJ2-2; 7 bases agree with TRBD2. This CDR3 spans 13 amino acids. Trimming removed 8 bases from V and 6 bases from J; junction bases left unmatched: 6. Germline CDR1 ENHRY, CDR2 SYGVKD. In nucleotides, the CDR3 is TGTGCCATCTCGACGGGAGGTGCCGGGGAGCTGTTTTTT. This codes for CAISTGGAGELFF.

This sequence joins TRBV28 and TRBJ2-7; possibly TRBD1 for D (6 bases). The germline V gene has CDR1 MDHEN and CDR2 SYDVKM. This CDR3 is 13 amino acids long. Trimming shortened V by 3 bases and J by 7 bases, and 13 bases separated the two germline ends. The CDR3 loop is CASSFRGPLEQYF. The CDR3 coding sequence is TGTGCCAGCAGTTTCAGGGGTCCCTTGGAGCAGTACTTC.

The chain employs TRBV6-6 and TRBJ1-2; the D is unclear. The CDR3 is 12 residues long. Trimming left V 6 bases short and J 4 bases short, with 9 bases between. Germline CDR1 MNHNY, CDR2 SVGAGI (reference sequence). CDR3: CASRAEAYGYTF. The CDR3 bases are TGTGCCAGCAGGGCAGAGGCCTATGGCTACACCTTC.

V gene TRBV6-1 combines with J gene TRBJ2-3; the D gene is possibly TRBD1 (6 bases). Germline CDR1 MNHNS, CDR2 SASEGT. The CDR3 is made up of 16 amino acids. The germline V and J ends were trimmed by 4 bases and 3 bases, with 17 bases remaining between them. CDR3 bases: TGTGCCAGCAGTGGCCCCGCTTGGGGGCGGACAGATACGCAGTATTTT. This sequence encodes CASSGPAWGRTDTQYF.

The rearrangement uses TRBV7-6 and TRBJ2-3; D is undetermined. There are 13 residues in the CDR3. Germline-derived CDR1 and CDR2 are SGHVS and FNYEAQ. V was cut by 5 bases and J by 2 bases, with 8 bases left in between. The CDR3 loop reads CASSPPDTDTQYF. CDR3 coding DNA: TGTGCCAGCAGCCCTCCGGACACAGATACGCAGTATTTT.

The gene calls are TRBV4-2 and TRBJ2-3, with a possible D match to TRBD2 (7 bases). Trimming removed 5 bases at V and 2 bases at J, with 17 bases between. The CDR3 length is 16 residues. Germline CDR1 is LGHNA and CDR2 is YNFKEQ. Written as DNA, the CDR3 is TGTGCCAGCAGCTTGGTAGGGGGGGCCCCCACAGATACGCAGTATTTT. It is translated as CASSLVGGAPTDTQYF.

The rearrangement joins TRBV2 to TRBJ2-1; 12 nucleotides match TRBD2. The CDR3 spans 15 residues. V lost 5 bases to trimming and J lost 10 bases; unmatched junction nucleotides: 9. Germline-derived CDR1 and CDR2 are SNHLY and FYNNEI. Written as DNA, the CDR3 is TGTGCCAGCAGTCTACAGGGAACTAGCGGGAGGGAGCAGTTCTTC. This sequence encodes CASSLQGTSGREQFF.

The chain links TRBV19 to TRBJ2-7; D perhaps matches TRBD1 (6 bases). CDR3 length: 13 amino acids. Germline CDR1 is LNHDA and CDR2 is SQIVND (reference sequence). Trimming shortened V by 5 bases and J by 3 bases, and 11 bases separated the two germline ends. The CDR3 spells CASSRDKLYEQYF. CDR3 in DNA: TGTGCCAGTAGTCGGGACAAGCTCTACGAGCAGTACTTC. Full variable domain (missing parts from reference TRBV19 and TRBJ2-7): DGGITQSPKYLFRKEGQNVTLSCEQNLNHDAMYWYRQDPGQGLRLIYYSQIVNDFQKGDIAEGYSVSREKKESFPLTVTSAQKNPTAFYLCASSRDKLYEQYFGPGTRLTVT.

The chain joins TRBV11-3 to TRBJ2-5, with D unresolved. This CDR3 region has 13 residues. Germline CDR1 and CDR2: SGHNT and YENEEA. Trimming took off 5 bases at V and 4 bases at J, with 11 bases between the two ends. The CDR3 here is CASSGLGGETQYF. In nucleotides, the CDR3 is TGTGCCAGCAGCGGCCTCGGCGGAGAGACCCAGTACTTC.

The rearrangement joins TRBV7-9 to TRBJ2-5; no clear D gene. Germline V gene lookup returns CDR1 SEHNR and CDR2 FQNEAQ (reference sequence). The CDR3 has 12 residues. Deletions cut 3 bases from V and 0 bases from J, with 2 bases between. CDR3 protein: CASSFYQETQYF. The DNA for the CDR3 is TGTGCCAGCAGCTTCTACCAAGAGACCCAGTACTTC.

This clone was observed a single time. The V gene is TRBV28, the J gene TRBJ1-4; no firm D call. Per germline, CDR1 MDHEN and CDR2 SYDVKM. V was clipped by 2 bases and J by 8 bases, with 12 bases between them. This CDR3 spans 14 amino acids. The chain's CDR3 is CASSLSWSDEKLFF. The CDR3 region has the DNA TGTGCCAGCAGTTTAAGTTGGAGTGACGAAAAACTGTTTTTT.

The chain is built from TRBV5-1 and TRBJ2-3; 7 nucleotides match TRBD2. The J segment lost 3 bases and the V segment lost 2 bases, leaving 6 bases of the junction unmatched. From germline, CDR1 is SGHRS and CDR2 YFSETQ. CDR3 size: 15 residues. CDR3 in DNA: TGCGCCAGCAGCTTAGGACTAGGATCGACAGATACGCAGTATTTT. Translation gives CASSLGLGSTDTQYF.

This chain links TRBV27 with TRBJ1-4, with TRBD1 as a possible D gene (6 bases). The CDR3 runs to 12 residues. Trimming stripped 6 bases from V and 8 bases from J, with 10 bases between. The germline V gene has CDR1 MNHEY and CDR2 SMNVEV (reference sequence). In nucleotides, the CDR3 is TGTGCCAGCAGAAAAACAGGGGAAAAACTGTTTTTT. As protein: CASRKTGEKLFF.

The chain combines TRBV21-1 with TRBJ1-2; TRBD1, the table's D call, was not compared with the DNA. TRBV21-1 is given as a pseudogene. This CDR3 spans 14 amino acids. CDR3 nucleotide sequence: TGTGCCAGCAGCACCCGCGACAGTCTCTATGGCTACACCTTC. Translation: CASSTRDSLYGYTF.

V and J are TRBV2 and TRBJ1-5; tentatively, D is TRBD1 (5 bases). The CDR3 runs 16 residues. Germline CDR1 reads SNHLY; CDR2 reads FYNNEI. Deletions cut 8 bases from V and 7 bases from J, with 24 bases between. CDR3 sequence (DNA): TGTGCCAGCCAGGGTCAGGGATTGCCCGCGCGGCAGCCCCAGCATTTT. It yields the protein CASQGQGLPARQPQHF. The entire variable domain, with the rest obtained from reference TRBV2 and TRBJ1-5, is as follows: EPEVTQTPSHQVTQMGQEVILRCVPISNHLYFYWYRQILGQKVEFLVSFYNNEISEKSEIFDDQFSVERPDGSNFTLKIRSTKLEDSAMYFCASQGQGLPARQPQHFGDGTRLSIL.

The V gene is TRBV7-9, the J gene TRBJ1-6, with TRBD1 matching 9 bases. CDR1 and CDR2 from the germline V gene are SEHNR and FQNEAQ (reference sequence). CDR3 length: 17 residues. The V and J ends lost 1 base and 8 bases, in that order; junction bases with no gene match: 9. The CDR3 is CASSLEFQGQGYSPLHF. As DNA, the CDR3 is TGTGCCAGCAGCTTAGAATTCCAAGGACAGGGGTATTCACCCCTCCACTTT. Looking up the rest from reference TRBV7-9 and TRBJ1-6 gives the full variable domain: DTGVSQNPRHKITKRGQNVTFRCDPISEHNRLYWYRQTLGQGPEFLTYFQNEAQLEKSRLLSDRFSAERPKGSFSTLEIQRTEQGDSAMYLCASSLEFQGQGYSPLHFGNGTRLTVT.

The chain carries TRBV7-3 and TRBJ1-2; TRBD1 might be the D (5 bases). Trimming pared 4 bases from V and 2 bases from J, leaving 8 bases between. The CDR3 sequence is 13 residues long. Per germline, CDR1 SGHTA and CDR2 FQGTGA. The CDR3 nucleotides read TGTGCCAGCAGCTCAGGGATGAACTATGGCTACACCTTC. Protein: CASSSGMNYGYTF.

The genes are TRBV27 and TRBJ2-2; D is ambiguous. Trimming took 1 base from V and 4 from J, leaving 7 bases between them. CDR3 length: 14 residues. Per germline, CDR1 MNHEY and CDR2 SMNVEV (reference sequence). The CDR3 loop is CASSLYPPTGELFF. The DNA for the CDR3 is TGTGCCAGCAGTTTATACCCCCCCACCGGGGAGCTGTTTTTT.

The chain has TRBV9 and TRBJ2-1; TRBD1 agrees at 12 bases. With 3 bases clipped from V and 0 bases from J, the junction kept 1 base outside the gene matches. CDR3 length: 16 residues. The germline gives CDR1 SGDLS, CDR2 YYNGEE. CDR3 region: CASSGGQGASYNEQFF. CDR3 nucleotides: TGTGCCAGCAGCGGGGGACAGGGGGCCTCCTACAATGAGCAGTTCTTC.

V gene TRBV6-6 combines with J gene TRBJ1-4; D remains unclear. The CDR3 has 14 amino acids. Trimming cost V 10 bases and J 5 bases, with 17 bases left between them. Germline CDR1 and CDR2: MNHNY and SVGAGI (reference sequence). The CDR3 DNA follows: TGTGCCACCCAGTTAACCGGGTACAATGAAAAACTGTTTTTT. Translated, it gives CATQLTGYNEKLFF.

The rearrangement uses TRBV9 and TRBJ1-1; 10 bases are a match to TRBD1. CDR1 and CDR2 from the germline V gene are SGDLS and YYNGEE. V shed 0 bases and J 5 bases; nucleotides not matched to a gene: 7. The CDR3 covers 16 residues. CDR3 amino acids: CASSVGTGGVETEAFF. CDR3 DNA sequence: TGTGCCAGCAGCGTAGGGACAGGGGGGGTCGAGACTGAAGCTTTCTTT.

This clone came up once. The chain couples TRBV15 to TRBJ2-7; tentative D call: TRBD1 (5 bases). The CDR3 spans 15 residues. V was cut by 2 bases and J by 0 bases, with 11 bases left in between. CDR1 LNHNV and CDR2 YYDKDF come from the germline V gene (reference sequence). The CDR3 region has the DNA TGTGCCACCAGCAGAAGCCGCGACAGCTCCTACGAGCAGTACTTC. Translated, it gives CATSRSRDSSYEQYF.

This chain joins TRBV5-8 and TRBJ2-5, with TRBD1 matching 9 bases. Trimming took 6 bases from V and 5 from J; bases not matched to a gene: 11. The CDR3 covers 15 residues. Germline loops: CDR1 SGHTS, CDR2 YDEGEE. The CDR3 region is CASTTDRGRGETQYF. CDR3 DNA sequence: TGTGCCAGCACCACGGACAGGGGAAGAGGGGAGACCCAGTACTTC.

There are a few counts of this clone. The J gene is TRBJ1-4, the V gene TRBV15, with D maybe TRBD1 (6 bases). V shed 3 bases and J shed 7 bases, with 21 bases lying between them. Germline V gives CDR1 LNHNV, CDR2 YYDKDF (reference sequence). The CDR3 loop spans 17 amino acids. The CDR3 nucleotides read TGTGCCACCAGCAGGGGGGCCGGAGGGAGAGGGAGTGAAAAACTGTTTTTT. Its protein is CATSRGAGGRGSEKLFF.

The chain joins TRBV5-1 to TRBJ2-7, with D hard to call. CDR1 and CDR2 from the germline V gene are SGHRS and YFSETQ. V was shortened by 0 bases and J by 2 bases, with 12 bases between the two germline ends. The CDR3 has 15 amino acids. CDR3 protein: CASSLGSLSTYEQYF. The CDR3 DNA reads as TGCGCCAGCAGCTTGGGGTCCTTAAGCACCTACGAGCAGTACTTC.

A remark on this clone: Mismatch with germline at one junction end may stem from a read error. The V call is TRBV7-7, the J call TRBJ1-1; 8 nucleotides align to TRBD1. CDR1 and CDR2 (germline): SSHAT, FNYEAQ (reference sequence). The CDR3 consists of 14 residues. CDR3 residues: CASSPRQGSTEAFF. The CDR3, as DNA: TGTGCTAGCAGCCCCAGACAGGGGAGTACTGAAGCTTTCTTT. The entire variable domain, with the rest obtained from reference TRBV7-7 and TRBJ1-1, is as follows: GAGVSQSPRYKVTKRGQDVTLRCDPISSHATLYWYQQALGQGPEFLTYFNYEAQPDKSGLPSDRFSAERPEGSISTLTIQRTEQRDSAMYRCASSPRQGSTEAFFGQGTRLTVV.

This chain joins TRBV5-4 and TRBJ1-1; weak D call: TRBD1 (6 bases). V shed 4 bases and J shed 6 bases, with 13 bases lying between them. The germline V gene encodes CDR1 SGHNT and CDR2 YYREEE (reference sequence). CDR3 length: 13 amino acids. The CDR3 here is CASSPQGFAEAFF. The DNA of the CDR3 is TGTGCCAGCAGCCCCCAGGGGTTCGCTGAAGCTTTCTTT.

In its sample, this clone was seen once. The gene calls are TRBV10-3 and TRBJ1-5; no definite D call. V was pared by 1 base and J by 4 bases, with 5 bases between. The germline gives CDR1 ENHRY, CDR2 SYGVKD. The CDR3 has 13 residues. The CDR3 sequence is CAISELGNQPQHF. CDR3 bases: TGTGCCATCAGTGAGTTAGGGAATCAGCCCCAGCATTTT.

This clone has only a few counts. This rearrangement joins TRBV29-1 to TRBJ2-4; D could derive from TRBD1 or TRBD2 (5 bases each). Germline values: CDR1 SQVTM, CDR2 ANQGSEA. There are 13 residues in the CDR3. Trimming stripped 7 bases from V and 1 base from J, with 11 bases between. DNA for the CDR3: TGCAGCGCCGACGAGGGGGCCAAAAACATTCAGTACTTC. Translated, it gives CSADEGAKNIQYF.

The chain recombines TRBV7-8 with TRBJ2-7; D unclear. The V gene lost 3 bases and the J gene lost 4 bases, with 7 bases spanning the gap. Germline CDR1 SGHVS, CDR2 FQNEAQ. The length of the CDR3 is 12 residues. CDR3 sequence reads: CASSLNMYEQYF. The CDR3 nucleotides read TGTGCCAGCAGCTTGAACATGTACGAGCAGTACTTC.